The rows below give T cell receptor beta chains drawn from one sample of a study of glioma-infiltrating T cells. TCRdb re-analysed the multiplex PCR reads in MiXCR, keeping a single row per CDR3 protein. The data contain about 400,000 distinct CDR3 sequences, approximately 42% of them singletons. The sample consisted of glioma tissue, nonneoplastic brain tissue, or PBMCs (not recorded which). The receptors come from a human donor with low-grade glioma or glioblastoma, undergoing nonglioma brain surgery, or in good health (not recorded which). The CDR3 runs from the conserved cysteine through the conserved F or W. A D gene is named only where the DNA matches it firmly. Size values are once, few and many counts, or a class for expanded clones, and some rows have none.

TGCAGTTCTAGGGCTCTGGGAGCCAATTACGAGCAGTACTTC CSSRALGANYEQYF NA TRBJ2-7 NA TRBV20-1
TGCGCCAGCAGCGGGACAGGGTCGAACACTGAAGCTTTCTTT CASSGTGSNTEAFF TRBD1 TRBJ1-1 few TRBV5-1
TGTGCCATCAGTGGGACTAGCGCCTCCTACGAGCAGTACTTC CAISGTSASYEQYF TRBD2 TRBJ2-7 NA TRBV6-1
TGTGCCAGCCGACTAGCGGCTAGCACAGATACGCAGTATTTT CASRLAASTDTQYF TRBD2 TRBJ2-3 NA TRBV3-1
TGTGCCAGCAGTTTGGTACGCCTTTACGAGCAGTACTTC CASSLVRLYEQYF NA TRBJ2-7 few TRBV28
TGTGCCAGCAGCTTCGGACTCGTAGTCTACGAGCGGTACTTC CASSFGLVVYERYF NA TRBJ2-7 NA TRBV6-1
TGCAGTGCCTCTGCGAGGGTCCGCTACTACAATGAGCAGTTCTTC CSASARVRYYNEQFF NA TRBJ2-1 NA TRBV20-1
TGCAGTGCTAGGACAAGACAGGGTCATGATACGCAGTATTTT CSARTRQGHDTQYF TRBD1 TRBJ2-3 many TRBV20-1
TGTGCCAGCAGCTTAGGACACCTCACTGGGGCCAACGTCCTGACTTTC CASSLGHLTGANVLTF NA TRBJ2-6 NA TRBV7-3
TGTGCCAGCAGTTTAGCGGGCCTGGGAGGGGCGGCCTACGAGCAGTACTTC CASSLAGLGGAAYEQYF TRBD2 TRBJ2-7 NA TRBV12-3/TRBV12-4
TGTGCCAGCAGCTTTTACAGGAACACTGAAGCTTTCTTT CASSFYRNTEAFF NA TRBJ1-1 many TRBV7-2
TGTGCCAGCTCACGTGAACAGGCGGTGGGCACTGAAGCTTTCTTT CASSREQAVGTEAFF NA TRBJ1-1 NA TRBV18
TGCGCCAGCAGCCAATGGCCGGGGGCTAAAGATACGCAGTATTTT CASSQWPGAKDTQYF NA TRBJ2-3 NA TRBV4-3
TGTGCCAGCAGTTTCAGGCGGGCCGGGTCCTACGAGCAGTACTTC CASSFRRAGSYEQYF NA TRBJ2-7 NA TRBV7-2
TGCGCCAGCAGCCACCGGGGTCTCAATGAGAAGTTCTTC CASSHRGLNEKFF NA TRBJ2-1 NA TRBV7-2
TGTGCCAGCAGCGTAGCGGGAGGAATGACGCAGTATTTT CASSVAGGMTQYF TRBD2 TRBJ2-3 NA TRBV4-2
TGTGCCAGCATCCCGGGGGCGTACGTCTACGAGCAGTACTTC CASIPGAYVYEQYF NA TRBJ2-7 few TRBV6-1
TGCAGTGCTAGAGATACTACTGAAGCTTTCTACGAGCAGTACTTC CSARDTTEAFYEQYF NA TRBJ2-7 many TRBV20-1
TGTGCCAGCGGACAAGGGACTAGCGGGAGCCATGAGCAGTTCTTC CASGQGTSGSHEQFF TRBD2 TRBJ2-1 NA TRBV28
TGTGCTAGTGGTTTGGCCCGGGGGGACCCTGGCAAACGCAGAGATACGCAGTATTTT CASGLARGDPGKRRDTQYF TRBD2 TRBJ2-3 NA TRBV12-5
TGCAGTGCTAGACAGGGCGGGGAGACCCAGTACTTC CSARQGGETQYF NA TRBJ2-5 many TRBV20-1
TGCGCCAGCAGCCAAGAACGAGTCGGGCCCTATAACAATTATGGCTACACCTTC CASSQERVGPYNNYGYTF NA TRBJ1-2 NA TRBV4-1
TGCGCCAGCAGCCCACAGGGGGTGAATCAGCCCCAGCATTTT CASSPQGVNQPQHF TRBD1 TRBJ1-5 many TRBV4-3
TGCAGTGCTCCTCCGGACAGGGTAGGCGAGGCCCAGTACTTC CSAPPDRVGEAQYF TRBD1 TRBJ2-5 NA TRBV20-1
TGTGCCAGCAGTTACGATGCAGGGCGCTCCTACGAGCAGTACTTC CASSYDAGRSYEQYF NA TRBJ2-7 NA TRBV6-9
TGTGCCAGCAGCTTTGGGGAGCATTACACTGAAGCTTTCTTT CASSFGEHYTEAFF NA TRBJ1-1 NA TRBV7-9
TGTGCCAGCAGTTACTTATTGGGATCCTACAATGAGCAGTTCTTC CASSYLLGSYNEQFF NA TRBJ2-1 many TRBV6-5
TGTGCCAGCAGTCCGGGACAGGGATTTTGGAATGAGCAGTTCTTC CASSPGQGFWNEQFF TRBD1 TRBJ2-1 many TRBV6-2/TRBV6-3
TGTGCCACCAGTGATTCCGGGATAGAGCAGTACTTC CATSDSGIEQYF NA TRBJ2-7 few TRBV24-1
TGTGCCACAGGGTTGCAGGATTCACCCCTCCACTTT CATGLQDSPLHF NA TRBJ1-6 NA TRBV19
TGTGCCATCAGTGGGGACGGCTGGGCCGGGGAGCTGTTTTTT CAISGDGWAGELFF NA TRBJ2-2 few TRBV10-3
TGTGCCAGCAGCCGAAAGCAGGGATGGGAGACCCAGTACTTC CASSRKQGWETQYF NA TRBJ2-5 NA TRBV6-1
TGCAGTGCTAAGGACAGGGTGGGCTACGAGCAGTTCTTC CSAKDRVGYEQFF TRBD1 TRBJ2-1 NA TRBV20-1
TGCGCCAGCAGCCTAGGGGTACTCCGGGACAGAACCTACGAGCAGTACTTC CASSLGVLRDRTYEQYF TRBD1 TRBJ2-7 few TRBV4-1
TGTGCCAGCAGCTTAACTAGCGGGAGAATCTACGAGCAGTACTTC CASSLTSGRIYEQYF TRBD2 TRBJ2-7 NA TRBV7-2
TGTGCCAGTAGTATTTCCGGGATCGGGACCTACAATGAGCAGTTCTTC CASSISGIGTYNEQFF NA TRBJ2-1 few TRBV19
TGTGCCACCGGTGGGTCGGGAGGTTCCTACAATGAGCAGTTCTTC CATGGSGGSYNEQFF TRBD2 TRBJ2-1 few TRBV24-1
TGCAGTGCTATGACAGGGGGTGATTTCTACGAGCAGTACTTC CSAMTGGDFYEQYF TRBD1 TRBJ2-7 many TRBV20-1
TGTGCCAGCAGTGCCGGGACTACAATTTCGGGGGAGCAGTACTTC CASSAGTTISGEQYF TRBD2 TRBJ2-7 many TRBV27
TGTGCCAGCAGCCCCGAGCGGGAGAGCTACGAGCAGTACTTC CASSPERESYEQYF TRBD2 TRBJ2-7 NA TRBV7-9